This TCR beta chain was observed in a study of T cells after posttransplantation cyclophosphamide. The assay was immunoSEQ multiplex PCR, and TCRdb's table has in-frame clones only and misses some. This repertoire lists over 10,000 clones without singletons; 25% to 30% sits in the top ten. The table lists this clone with a few counts. Germline-derived CDR1 and CDR2 are DFQATT and SNEGSKA (reference sequence). The CDR3 is 11 amino acids. V lost 6 bases and J 10 bases, leaving 13 bases between the germline ends. A marrow graft followed busulfan-fludarabine conditioning, with cyclophosphamide on days +3 and +4.

The source is a female patient between 40 and 50 years old who received an allogeneic stem cell transplant from an unrelated donor, was CMV-positive, and had acute GVHD only. Some T cells may have come from the graft donor. The source was PBMCs, collected after allogeneic stem cell transplant with posttransplant cyclophosphamide. The chain links TRBV20-1 to TRBJ2-1; D ambiguous. The CDR3 is CSAAGQLEQFF. Here the CDR3 DNA reads TGCAGTGCCGCTGGTCAGTTGGAGCAGTTCTTC.